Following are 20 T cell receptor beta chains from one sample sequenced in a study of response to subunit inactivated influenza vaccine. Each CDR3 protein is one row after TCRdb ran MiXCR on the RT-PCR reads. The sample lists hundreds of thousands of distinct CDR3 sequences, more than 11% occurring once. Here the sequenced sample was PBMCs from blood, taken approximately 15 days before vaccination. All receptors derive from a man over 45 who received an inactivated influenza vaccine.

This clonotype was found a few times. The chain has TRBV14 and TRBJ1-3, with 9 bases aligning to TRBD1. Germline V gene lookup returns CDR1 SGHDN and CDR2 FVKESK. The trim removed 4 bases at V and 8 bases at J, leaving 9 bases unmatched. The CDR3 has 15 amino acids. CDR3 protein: CASSLRDREGDTIYF. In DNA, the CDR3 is TGTGCCAGCAGCCTCCGGGACAGGGAAGGGGACACCATATATTTT. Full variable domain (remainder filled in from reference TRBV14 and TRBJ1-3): EAGVTQFPSHSVIEKGQTVTLRCDPISGHDNLYWYRRVMGKEIKFLLHFVKESKQDESGMPNNRFLAERTGGTYSTLKVQPAELEDSGVYFCASSLRDREGDTIYFGEGSWLTVV.

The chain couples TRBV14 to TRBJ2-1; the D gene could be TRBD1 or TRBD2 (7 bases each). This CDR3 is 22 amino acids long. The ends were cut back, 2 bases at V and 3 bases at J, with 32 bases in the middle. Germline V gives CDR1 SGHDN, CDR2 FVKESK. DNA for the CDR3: TGTGCCAGCAGCCAACTAATGGGGCTACAGGGGATCGGGCTAGCGGACTACAATGAGCAGTTCTTC. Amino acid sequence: CASSQLMGLQGIGLADYNEQFF.

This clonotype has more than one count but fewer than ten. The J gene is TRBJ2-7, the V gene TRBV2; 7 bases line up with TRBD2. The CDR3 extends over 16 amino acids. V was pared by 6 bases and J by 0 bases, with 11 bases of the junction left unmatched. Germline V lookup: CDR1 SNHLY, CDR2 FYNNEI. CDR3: CASRDPGGGSSYEQYF. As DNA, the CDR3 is TGTGCCAGCAGGGACCCCGGCGGGGGAAGCTCCTACGAGCAGTACTTC.

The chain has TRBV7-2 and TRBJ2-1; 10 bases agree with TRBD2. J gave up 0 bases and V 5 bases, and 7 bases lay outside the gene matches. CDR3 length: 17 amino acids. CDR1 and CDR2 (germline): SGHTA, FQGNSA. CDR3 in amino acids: CASSRGSGGASYNEQFF. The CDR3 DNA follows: TGTGCCAGCAGCCGCGGGAGCGGGGGGGCCTCCTACAATGAGCAGTTCTTC.

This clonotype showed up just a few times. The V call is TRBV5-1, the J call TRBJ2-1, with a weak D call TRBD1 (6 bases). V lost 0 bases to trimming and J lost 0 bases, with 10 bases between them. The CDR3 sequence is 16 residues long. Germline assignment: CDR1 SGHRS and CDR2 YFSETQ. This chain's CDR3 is CASSLVRDNSYNEQFF. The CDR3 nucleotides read TGCGCCAGCAGCTTGGTAAGGGACAACTCCTACAATGAGCAGTTCTTC. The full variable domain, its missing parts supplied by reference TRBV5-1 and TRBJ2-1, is KAGVTQTPRYLIKTRGQQVTLSCSPISGHRSVSWYQQTPGQGLQFLFEYFSETQRNKGNFPGRFSGRQFSNSRSEMNVSTLELGDSALYLCASSLVRDNSYNEQFFGPGTRLTVL.

This CDR3 is CASSLTGTGAGNTIYF. In nucleotides, the CDR3 is TGTGCCAGCAGCTTAACAGGGACAGGGGCTGGAAACACCATATATTTT. The V call is TRBV11-2, the J call TRBJ1-3, with 10 positions matching TRBD1. Trimming took 2 bases from V and 2 from J; bases not matched to a gene: 3. The CDR3 has 16 amino acids. From germline, CDR1 is SGHAT and CDR2 FQNNGV.

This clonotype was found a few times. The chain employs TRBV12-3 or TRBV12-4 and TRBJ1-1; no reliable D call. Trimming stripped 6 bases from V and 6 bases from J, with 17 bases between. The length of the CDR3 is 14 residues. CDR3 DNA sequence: TGTGCCAGCAGCACGGGAGGTTGGAGCTCTGAAGCTTTCTTT. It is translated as CASSTGGWSSEAFF.

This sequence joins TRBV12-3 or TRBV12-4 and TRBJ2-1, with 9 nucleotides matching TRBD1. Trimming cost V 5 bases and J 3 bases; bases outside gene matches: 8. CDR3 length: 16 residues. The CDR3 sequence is CASSRPDRGFYNEQFF. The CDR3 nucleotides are TGTGCCAGCAGTAGGCCGGACAGGGGATTCTACAATGAGCAGTTCTTC.

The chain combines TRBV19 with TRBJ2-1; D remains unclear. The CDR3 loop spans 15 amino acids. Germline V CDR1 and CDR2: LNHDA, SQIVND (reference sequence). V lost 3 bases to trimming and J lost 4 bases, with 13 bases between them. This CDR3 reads CASSMFELDYNEQFF. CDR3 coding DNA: TGTGCCAGTAGTATGTTTGAACTGGATTACAATGAGCAGTTCTTC.

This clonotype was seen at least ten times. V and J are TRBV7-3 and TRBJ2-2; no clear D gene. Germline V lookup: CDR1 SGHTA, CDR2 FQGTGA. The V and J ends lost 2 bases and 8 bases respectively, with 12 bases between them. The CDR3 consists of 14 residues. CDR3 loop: CASSLLQSPGELFF. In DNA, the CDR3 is TGTGCCAGCAGCTTACTGCAGAGTCCAGGGGAGCTGTTTTTT.

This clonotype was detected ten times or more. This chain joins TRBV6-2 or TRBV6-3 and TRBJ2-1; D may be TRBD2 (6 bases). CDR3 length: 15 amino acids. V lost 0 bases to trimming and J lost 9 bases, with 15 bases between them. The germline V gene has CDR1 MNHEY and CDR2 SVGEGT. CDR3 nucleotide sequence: TGTGCCAGCAGTTACTCAGGATCTGGCGGGATTGAGCAGTTCTTC. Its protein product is CASSYSGSGGIEQFF.

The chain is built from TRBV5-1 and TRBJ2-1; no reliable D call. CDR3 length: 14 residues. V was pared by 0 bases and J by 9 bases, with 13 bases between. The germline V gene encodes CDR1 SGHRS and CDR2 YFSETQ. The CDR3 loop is CASSLAGRYGEQFF. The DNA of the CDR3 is TGCGCCAGCAGCTTGGCCGGCAGGTATGGTGAGCAGTTCTTC.

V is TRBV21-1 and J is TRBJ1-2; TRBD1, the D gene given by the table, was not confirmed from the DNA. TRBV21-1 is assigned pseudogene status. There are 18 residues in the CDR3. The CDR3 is CASRKDWDRGPSNYGYTF. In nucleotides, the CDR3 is TGTGCCAGCAGGAAAGATTGGGACAGGGGGCCTTCTAACTATGGCTACACCTTC.

The CDR3, as DNA: TGTGCCAGCAGCACGGCTACTAGCGGGATAAACGGGGAGCTGTTTTTT. Translating it yields CASSTATSGINGELFF. J is TRBJ2-2 and V is TRBV6-1; TRBD2 aligns across 10 bases. V shed 6 bases and J 7 bases; nucleotides not matched to a gene: 11. From germline, CDR1 is MNHNS and CDR2 SASEGT. The CDR3 runs 16 residues.

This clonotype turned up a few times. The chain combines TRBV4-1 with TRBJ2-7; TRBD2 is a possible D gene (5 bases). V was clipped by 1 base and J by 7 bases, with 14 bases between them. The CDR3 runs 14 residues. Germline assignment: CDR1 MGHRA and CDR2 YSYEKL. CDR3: CASSQVYPEGEQYF. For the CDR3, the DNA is TGCGCCAGCAGCCAAGTCTATCCCGAGGGAGAGCAGTACTTC.

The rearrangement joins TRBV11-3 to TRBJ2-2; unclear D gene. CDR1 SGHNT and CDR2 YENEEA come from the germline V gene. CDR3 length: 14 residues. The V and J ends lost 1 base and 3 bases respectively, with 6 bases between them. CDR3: CASSLVPYTGELFF. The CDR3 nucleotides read TGTGCCAGCAGCTTAGTTCCGTACACCGGGGAGCTGTTTTTT.

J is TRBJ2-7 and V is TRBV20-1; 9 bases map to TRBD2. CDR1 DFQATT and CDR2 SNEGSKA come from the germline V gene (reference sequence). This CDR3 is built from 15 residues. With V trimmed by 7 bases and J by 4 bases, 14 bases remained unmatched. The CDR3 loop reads CSVPPWDSGSYEQYF. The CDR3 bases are TGCAGTGTACCCCCCTGGGATAGCGGGAGTTACGAGCAGTACTTC.

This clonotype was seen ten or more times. The CDR3 DNA sequence: TGTGCCAGCAGCTACCCCGGTGTCGATGAGCAGTTCTTC. This codes for CASSYPGVDEQFF. The V and J genes are TRBV4-2 and TRBJ2-1; D is unresolved. Germline CDR1 is LGHNA and CDR2 is YNFKEQ. The V end lost 5 bases, the J end lost 8 bases, and 13 bases lay between the germline ends. This CDR3 has 13 amino acids.

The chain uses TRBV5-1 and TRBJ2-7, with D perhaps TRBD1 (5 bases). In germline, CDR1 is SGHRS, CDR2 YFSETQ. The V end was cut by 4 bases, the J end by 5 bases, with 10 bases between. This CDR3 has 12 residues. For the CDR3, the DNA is TGCGCCAGCAGCCCGTTGGGGCACGAGCAGTACTTC. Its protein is CASSPLGHEQYF.

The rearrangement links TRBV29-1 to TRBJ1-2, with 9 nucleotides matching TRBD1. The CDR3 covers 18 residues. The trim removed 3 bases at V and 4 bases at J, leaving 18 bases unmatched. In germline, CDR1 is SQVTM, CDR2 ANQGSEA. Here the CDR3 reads CSVDITGGDTLVSYGYTF. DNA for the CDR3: TGCAGCGTTGACATAACAGGGGGCGATACCCTCGTGAGCTATGGCTACACCTTC.